The rows below give T cell receptor beta chains drawn from one sample of a study of T cells in localized non-small cell lung cancer. The table came from immunoSEQ multiplex PCR; TCRdb's copy has only in-frame clones and leaves some out. This repertoire shows over 55,000 clones, 85% to 90% found once; its top ten account for just under 2%. The source was peripheral blood, collected before any cancer treatment. All receptors come from a woman aged 40 to 75 with stage I lung adenocarcinoma. Both conserved end residues are part of each CDR3. D genes are given only for firm matches. Some rows have no size entry. The others give once, few or many, or a class for an expanded clone.

CDR3 length	clone size	V gene	D gene	J gene	CDR3 protein	CDR3 DNA
13	.	TRBV7-3	.	TRBJ1-4	CASSPTLGEKLFF	TGTGCCAGCAGCCCGACGTTGGGTGAAAAACTGTTTTTT
13	.	TRBV5-6	.	TRBJ1-5	CASSFGGNQPQHF	TGTGCCAGCAGCTTTGGAGGGAATCAGCCCCAGCATTTT
12	.	TRBV18	TRBD1	TRBJ2-1	CASSSTGGEQFF	TGTGCCAGCTCATCTACAGGGGGTGAGCAGTTCTTC
13	.	TRBV27	.	TRBJ1-2	CASSLGQWGGYTF	TGTGCCAGCAGTTTAGGGCAGTGGGGTGGCTACACCTTC
15	.	TRBV7-3	TRBD2	TRBJ2-3	CASSPRLAGADTQYF	TGTGCCAGCAGCCCAAGACTAGCGGGAGCAGATACGCAGTATTTT
15	.	TRBV25-1	.	TRBJ2-5	CASGEGPSLQETQYF	TGTGCCAGCGGAGAGGGGCCCAGCCTCCAAGAGACCCAGTACTTC
11	.	TRBV20-1	.	TRBJ1-2	CSAKSGNGYTF	TGCAGTGCTAAATCGGGTAATGGCTACACCTTC
14	.	TRBV9	.	TRBJ1-1	CASSVDRDFSEAFF	TGTGCCAGCAGCGTAGACAGGGACTTTAGTGAAGCTTTCTTT
20	.	TRBV27	TRBD1	TRBJ2-2	CASSLFWDSGFPLNTGELFF	TGTGCCAGCAGCCTATTTTGGGACAGCGGCTTTCCGCTGAACACCGGGGAGCTGTTTTTT
17	.	TRBV7-6	TRBD1	TRBJ2-5	CASSYFEGTDTQETQYF	TGTGCCAGCAGCTATTTTGAGGGGACAGATACGCAAGAGACCCAGTACTTC
15	once	TRBV6-1	.	TRBJ1-2	CASSEVYLGNYGYTF	TGTGCCAGCAGTGAAGTGTATTTGGGTAACTATGGCTACACCTTC
18	.	TRBV9	TRBD2	TRBJ2-3	CASSVATDTSGSSDTQYF	TGTGCCAGCAGCGTAGCTACGGACACTAGCGGGAGTTCAGATACGCAGTATTTT
17	.	TRBV7-9	TRBD2	TRBJ2-7	CASSLGAGGTNSYEQYF	TGTGCCAGCAGCTTGGGAGCGGGTGGGACTAACTCCTACGAGCAGTACTTC
14	.	TRBV29-1	TRBD1	TRBJ1-3	CSVAWDRLRNTIYF	TGCAGCGTTGCCTGGGACAGGCTCAGAAACACCATATATTTT
14	.	TRBV19	.	TRBJ2-7	CASSLGLSAYEQYF	TGTGCCAGTAGTCTAGGACTTTCAGCCTACGAGCAGTACTTC
15	.	TRBV5-1	TRBD1	TRBJ1-3	CASSFQGASGNTIYF	TGCGCCAGCAGCTTCCAGGGGGCCTCTGGAAACACCATATATTTT
15	.	TRBV28	.	TRBJ1-5	CASHRRGYSNQPQHF	TGTGCCAGCCATAGGAGAGGGTATAGCAATCAGCCCCAGCATTTT
17	.	TRBV19	TRBD1	TRBJ2-6	CASTKDRGLAGANVLTF	TGTGCCAGTACCAAGGACAGGGGGCTCGCTGGGGCCAACGTCCTGACTTTC
15	.	TRBV2	.	TRBJ2-7	CAVARGTLDPYEQYF	TGTGCCGTTGCTCGGGGGACACTCGACCCCTACGAGCAGTACTTC
12	.	TRBV7-9	.	TRBJ1-2	CASSLEGYGYTF	TGTGCCAGCAGCTTAGAGGGTTATGGCTACACCTTC
15	.	TRBV7-2	.	TRBJ1-5	CASTTGGSGNQPQHF	TGTGCCAGCACCACGGGGGGCTCGGGGAATCAGCCCCAGCATTTT
15	.	TRBV5-3	TRBD1	TRBJ1-4	CARSKQGQLSEKLFF	TGTGCCAGAAGCAAACAGGGACAGCTGTCCGAAAAACTGTTTTTT
12	.	TRBV30	.	TRBJ1-1	CAWSPPDKQAFF	TGTGCCTGGTCGCCCCCGGACAAACAAGCTTTCTTT
15	.	TRBV27	TRBD2	TRBJ2-5	CASRGTSGYQETQYF	TGTGCCAGCAGAGGGACTAGCGGGTACCAAGAGACCCAGTACTTC
14	.	TRBV7-6	.	TRBJ2-7	CASSFRRDSYEQYF	TGTGCCAGCAGCTTTAGGCGGGACTCCTACGAGCAGTACTTC
15	.	TRBV4-3	.	TRBJ1-2	CASSPPQGLGYGYTF	TGCGCCAGCAGCCCTCCACAGGGACTCGGCTATGGCTACACCTTC
17	.	TRBV18	.	TRBJ1-1	CASSRAPGAGGVTEAFF	TGTGCCAGCTCACGGGCCCCGGGCGCGGGTGGGGTTACTGAAGCTTTCTTT
16	.	TRBV11-2	.	TRBJ2-3	CASSFRTGRVADTQYF	TGTGCCAGCAGCTTTAGAACGGGCCGGGTCGCAGATACGCAGTATTTT
14	.	TRBV9	.	TRBJ2-5	CASSVVADPETQYF	TGTGCCAGCAGCGTAGTTGCCGACCCGGAGACCCAGTACTTC
14	few	TRBV2	.	TRBJ1-5	CASRQSYSNQPQHF	TGTGCCAGCAGGCAGTCCTATAGCAATCAGCCCCAGCATTTT
13	.	TRBV7-7	.	TRBJ2-3	CASSSGHTYTQYF	TGTGCTAGCAGCTCCGGCCACACGTATACGCAGTATTTT
18	.	TRBV30	TRBD1	TRBJ1-1	CAWRKSRDRENEDTEAFF	TGTGCCTGGAGAAAAAGCCGGGACAGGGAAAACGAGGACACTGAAGCTTTCTTT
16	.	TRBV5-1	TRBD1	TRBJ1-1	CASSHDTGGLNTEAFF	TGCGCCAGCAGCCATGATACAGGGGGCCTAAACACTGAAGCTTTCTTT
14	.	TRBV7-2	.	TRBJ1-2	CASSSLTRTAGYTF	TGTGCCAGCAGCTCCCTGACCAGGACCGCTGGCTACACCTTC
15	.	TRBV14	TRBD1	TRBJ1-3	CASSPVTGGRNTIYF	TGTGCCAGCAGCCCCGTGACAGGGGGAAGAAACACCATATATTTT
14	.	TRBV4-2	.	TRBJ2-1	CASRLGGATNEQFF	TGTGCCAGCAGGCTTGGGGGGGCGACCAATGAGCAGTTCTTC
15	.	TRBV9	TRBD2	TRBJ2-7	CASSGSGGHAAEQYF	TGTGCCAGCAGCGGAAGCGGGGGGCACGCTGCCGAGCAGTACTTC
14	.	TRBV7-9	TRBD1	TRBJ1-2	CASSPGQGDYGYTF	TGTGCCAGCAGCCCGGGACAGGGTGACTATGGCTACACCTTC
14	.	TRBV9	.	TRBJ2-3	CASSVGTERDTQYF	TGTGCCAGCAGCGTAGGGACGGAGAGAGATACGCAGTATTTT
11	.	TRBV20-1	.	TRBJ1-2	CSASGSYGYTF	TGCAGTGCTAGCGGGTCATATGGCTACACCTTC
15	.	TRBV7-8	TRBD1	TRBJ1-2	CASSLEDRVGDGYTF	TGTGCCAGCAGCTTAGAAGACAGGGTAGGAGATGGCTACACCTTC
14	.	TRBV5-1	.	TRBJ1-6	CASSLAGRGSPLHF	TGCGCCAGCAGCTTGGCGGGAAGAGGATCACCCCTCCACTTT
14	.	TRBV10-3	TRBD2	TRBJ2-1	CAISLAGPYNEQFF	TGTGCCATCTCATTAGCGGGTCCCTACAATGAGCAGTTCTTC
15	.	TRBV7-2	.	TRBJ2-3	CASSYLGPNTDTQYF	TGTGCCAGCAGTTACCTGGGTCCAAACACAGATACGCAGTATTTT
18	.	TRBV27	TRBD2	TRBJ2-3	CASTSSPLAGEITDTQYF	TGTGCCAGCACCTCCTCCCCCCTAGCGGGAGAAATCACAGATACGCAGTATTTT
15	.	TRBV5-1	.	TRBJ1-5	CASSLGQTGNQPQHF	TGCGCCAGCAGCTTGGGGCAGACCGGCAATCAGCCCCAGCATTTT
13	.	TRBV2	.	TRBJ2-2	CAILGGARGELFF	TGTGCGATCCTAGGGGGGGCCCGCGGGGAGCTGTTTTTT
11	few	TRBV2	.	TRBJ1-1	CASSRTEEAFF	TGTGCCAGCAGTCGAACGGAAGAAGCTTTCTTT
15	.	TRBV19	.	TRBJ2-2	CASSIGAGATGELFF	TGTGCCAGTAGTATAGGGGCAGGGGCCACCGGGGAGCTGTTTTTT
15	.	TRBV30	.	TRBJ2-7	CAWSVPDRGLYEQYF	TGTGCCTGGAGTGTGCCAGATCGGGGCCTATACGAGCAGTACTTC
19	.	TRBV5-1	TRBD1	TRBJ1-6	CASSLAPLTMTGGSGPLHF	TGCGCCAGCAGCTTGGCCCCCTTAACCATGACAGGGGGGTCGGGACCCCTCCACTTT
17	.	TRBV1	.	TRBJ2-3	CTSSQGTGLACTDTQYF	TGCACCAGCAGCCAAGGGACAGGGCTCGCTTGCACAGATACGCAGTATTTT
15	.	TRBV7-7	.	TRBJ2-2	CASSLGLANTGELFF	TGTGCTAGCAGCTTAGGTCTAGCGAACACCGGGGAGCTGTTTTTT
15	.	TRBV27	TRBD1	TRBJ1-2	CASSRGRTGNYGYTF	TGTGCCAGCAGTAGGGGGAGGACAGGGAACTATGGCTACACCTTC
16	.	TRBV19	.	TRBJ2-7	CASSTRPGWGSYEQYF	TGTGCCAGTAGTACGCGGCCGGGTTGGGGGTCCTACGAGCAGTACTTC
13	once	TRBV6-5	TRBD1	TRBJ2-3	CASSRTGLNTQYF	TGTGCCAGCAGTCGGACAGGGTTAAATACGCAGTATTTT
15	few	TRBV2	TRBD2	TRBJ2-7	CASTGTSGSVYEQYF	TGTGCCAGCACCGGGACTAGCGGGAGCGTCTACGAGCAGTACTTC
17	.	TRBV25-1	TRBD2	TRBJ2-7	CASAPGGAGVFLYEQYF	TGTGCCAGCGCTCCCGGGGGGGCTGGTGTCTTTTTGTACGAGCAGTACTTC
16	.	TRBV9	TRBD1	TRBJ1-5	CASSSGQAPSNQPQHF	TGTGCCAGCAGCTCGGGACAGGCGCCCTCGAATCAGCCCCAGCATTTT